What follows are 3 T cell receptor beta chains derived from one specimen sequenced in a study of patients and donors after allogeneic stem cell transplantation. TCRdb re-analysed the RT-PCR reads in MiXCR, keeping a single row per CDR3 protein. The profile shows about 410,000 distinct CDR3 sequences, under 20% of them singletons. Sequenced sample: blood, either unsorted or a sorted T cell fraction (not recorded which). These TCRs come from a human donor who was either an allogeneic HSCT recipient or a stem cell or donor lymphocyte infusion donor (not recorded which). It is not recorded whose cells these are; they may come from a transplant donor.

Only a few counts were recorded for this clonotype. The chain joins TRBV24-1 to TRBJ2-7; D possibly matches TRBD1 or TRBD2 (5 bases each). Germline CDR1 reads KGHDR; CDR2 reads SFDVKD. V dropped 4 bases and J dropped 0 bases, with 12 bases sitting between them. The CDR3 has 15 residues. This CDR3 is CATSDVRGSSYEQYF. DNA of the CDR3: TGTGCCACCAGTGACGTGAGGGGAAGCTCCTACGAGCAGTACTTC.

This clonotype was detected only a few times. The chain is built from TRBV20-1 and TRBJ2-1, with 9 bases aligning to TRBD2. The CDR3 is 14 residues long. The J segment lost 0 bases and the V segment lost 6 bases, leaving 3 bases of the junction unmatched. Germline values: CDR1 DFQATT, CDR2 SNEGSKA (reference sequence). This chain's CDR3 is CSARRGGSYNEQFF. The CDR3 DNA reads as TGCAGTGCCAGGCGGGGGGGCTCCTACAATGAGCAGTTCTTC.

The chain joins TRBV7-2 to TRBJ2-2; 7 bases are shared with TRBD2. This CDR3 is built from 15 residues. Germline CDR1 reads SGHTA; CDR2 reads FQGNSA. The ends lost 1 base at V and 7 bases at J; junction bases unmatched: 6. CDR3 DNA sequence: TGTGCCAGCAGCTTAGGCCCCGGGGGGAGCGGGGAGCTGTTTTTT. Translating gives CASSLGPGGSGELFF.